This T cell receptor beta chain was sequenced for a study of shared clonotypes between healthy human individuals (dated by TCRdb to about 2020). In the study overall: The cohort comprised a couple of women and a few men aged 18 to 49 years. Leukapheresis yielded between about 0.94 and 9 billion PBMCs per donor. Libraries were prepared and TCR repertoires were sequenced by different laboratories using diverse techniques, in order to increase sequencing depth and limit assay-specific biases. The study deeply sequenced blood TCR repertoires of five healthy adults to estimate repertoire size and the extent of clonotype sharing between individuals. For each donor, three plates each were used for CD4 naive and CD4 memory, two plates were used for CD8 naive, and one plate was used for CD8 memory.

The donors were healthy, HIV-negative adults who had no recently reported acute infections or vaccinations. Every donor was a Caucasian adult living in Nashville, Tennessee, USA. Magnetic negative selection was used to enrich CD4+ T cells, after which naive cells were positively selected on CD45RA and the negative fraction became the memory subset. Blood was collected by leukapheresis, and PBMCs were isolated by Ficoll-Histopaque density gradient centrifugation and then cryopreserved in liquid nitrogen vapor phase. Analytical flow cytometry was used to check the purity and quantity of each magnetically sorted T cell population. Each sorted fraction had its genomic DNA isolated and then quantified by UV absorbance on a Nanodrop 2000c. Overall study results and their limits: Naive subsets generally had larger estimated clonotype richness than memory subsets. Because the study included only a small number of donors, the genetic and exposure-history diversity represented was limited. Pairwise subsampling led to the expectation that sequencing depth would affect the degree of clonotype sharing among donors. Roughly 5% of naive CD4, around 4% of naive CD8, roughly 2.5% of memory CD4, and approximately 0.4% of memory CD8 clonotypes were shared across several donors. Compared with non-shared clonotypes, clonotypes shared by all four sorted-subset donors had higher generation probabilities. Even with the large sequencing depth, rarefaction of the sorted-subset datasets indicated that sequencing was incomplete. Only blood was sampled, and tissue TCR repertoires likely differ from those in blood.

Using the deep immunoSEQ assay, TCR CDR3 regions were amplified from genomic DNA by multiplex PCR. For each cell subset, the extracted genomic DNA was distributed evenly across all wells of several immunoSEQ 96-well plates, and each plate served as one replicate. For sorted subsets, 200 to 250 ng of genomic DNA, equivalent to about 30,000 T cell genomes, went into each replicate PCR. Purified libraries were measured with a Qubit 3.0 fluorometer, size-checked on a Bioanalyzer 2100, and measured again with the KAPA Library Quantification kit. A separate single-read 150-cycle Illumina NextSeq 550 flow cell was used to sequence each immunoSEQ 96-well plate. Turning to the authors' computational methods: Because only junctional sequences without quality scores were contained in the immunoSEQ output, filtering matching that applied to full-length reads could not be performed. Sequences were annotated with PyIR, a Python wrapper for IgBLAST v1.9, and V/J genes and CDR3 were assigned using IMGT germline references. Reads with weak V/J assignments (E-value above 1e-6), missing CDR3, stop codons, out-of-frame junctions, or ambiguous translated residues were removed. V3J clonotypes were defined as sequences sharing the same inferred V gene, J gene, and CDR3 amino acid sequence. To compute the percentage overlap between repertoires, the number of shared unique clonotypes was divided by the size of the smaller repertoire. Richness of each repertoire was evaluated using RTK rarefaction, the Chao1 estimator, and Recon v2.1 estimates of unobserved clonotypes. Generation probabilities were computed with OLGA for all TCRbeta clonotypes obtained by the gDNA method from four donors. TCRdb obtained this table from immuneACCESS and retained in-frame rearrangements with V and J assigned. These tables miss some clones; where compared with another copy, unresolved V genes account for less than half of the shortfall, and the remainder is unexplained. For V, J and clone size, that table is used; D and trimming come from the DNA. The sample table shows hundreds of thousands of clones, and around 67% are seen once. The ten largest clones represent approximately 1.8% of the sample.

The CDR1 and CDR2 encoded by the germline V gene are SGHRS and YFSETQ. Measured from the cysteine to the phenylalanine, the CDR3 is 14 residues long. The read is trimmed to its CDR3 DNA, 42 bases read in frame from base 1. V gives up 4 bases and J gives up 0 bases, and the segment between their germline ends measures 9 bases. Notes on this clone: Its antigen is currently not known. Within one base of it there is no much larger clone, and no base qualities were kept.

The rearrangement combines TRBV5-1 with TRBJ2-3; a weak D assignment points to TRBD1 (5 bases agree). Sequenced material: memory CD4+ T cells sorted from blood. The label giving this sample's cell subset or site can be read as: CD45RA-negative fraction. The source of this sequence is a woman aged 25 to 39 in good health. The nucleotide sequence reads as follows: TGCGCCAGCAGCCACGACAGAAGCACAGATACGCAGTATTTT. This translates into CASSHDRSTDTQYF.